The 23 T cell receptor beta chains given below trace back to one sample, sequenced in a study of T cell responses to AZD1222 COVID-19 vaccine. Profiled with immunoSEQ multiplex PCR; TCRdb holds only in-frame clones, not every one. The sample lists about 85,000 clones, about 86% occurring once. Sequenced here: peripheral blood, sampled on day 0 of AZD1222 vaccination. The receptors shown here come from an adult in good health.

This rearrangement joins TRBV6-2 or TRBV6-3 to TRBJ1-6, with 7 bases aligning to TRBD1. The CDR3 has 15 amino acids. Germline lookup yields CDR1 MNHEY and CDR2 SVGEGT. After removal of 0 bases from V and 6 bases from J, the junction contained 2 bases not matched to a gene. The CDR3 region has the DNA TGTGCCAGCAGTTACTCGAACAGGGGTAATTCACCCCTCCACTTT. It encodes CASSYSNRGNSPLHF.

The rearrangement uses TRBV5-1 and TRBJ2-3; TRBD1 aligns across 11 bases. Germline V lookup: CDR1 SGHRS, CDR2 YFSETQ. CDR3 length equals 16 residues. Unmatched junction bases numbered 8, after V lost 4 bases and J lost 4 bases. CDR3 nucleotides: TGCGCCAGCAGCAGGGACAGGGGGACCGAGGCAGATACGCAGTATTTT. This translates into CASSRDRGTEADTQYF.

The genes are TRBV27 and TRBJ2-7; D possibly corresponds to TRBD1 (5 bases). CDR3 size: 14 residues. Germline assignment: CDR1 MNHEY and CDR2 SMNVEV (reference sequence). V was clipped by 3 bases and J by 6 bases, with 15 bases between them. CDR3: CASSFLGSRGEQYF. CDR3 sequence (DNA): TGTGCCAGCAGTTTCCTCGGGTCTAGGGGCGAGCAGTACTTC.

The chain joins TRBV7-3 to TRBJ2-1; 8 positions match TRBD2. This CDR3 region has 13 residues. Germline V gene data show CDR1 as SGHTA and CDR2 as FQGTGA. V gave up 6 bases and J gave up 9 bases; unmatched junction bases: 7. The CDR3, as DNA: TGTGCCAGCAGTCCCTCCCTAGCGGGTGAGCAGTTCTTC. Its protein product is CASSPSLAGEQFF. The full variable domain, completed using reference TRBV7-3 and TRBJ2-1, is GAGVSQTPSNKVTEKGKYVELRCDPISGHTALYWYRQSLGQGPEFLIYFQGTGAADDSGLPNDRFFAVRPEGSVSTLKIQRTERGDSAVYLCASSPSLAGEQFFGPGTRLTVL.

V and J are TRBV9 and TRBJ2-2; D gene ambiguous. CDR3 length equals 14 residues. V was clipped by 2 bases and J by 1 base, with 6 bases between them. Germline CDR1 and CDR2: SGDLS and YYNGEE. In DNA form, the CDR3 reads TGTGCCAGCAGCGTTTTCGAGAACACCGGGGAGCTGTTTTTT. Translated, it gives CASSVFENTGELFF. The variable domain in full, with the rest retrieved from reference TRBV9 and TRBJ2-2, is DSGVTQTPKHLITATGQRVTLRCSPRSGDLSVYWYQQSLDQGLQFLIQYYNGEERAKGNILERFSAQQFPDLHSELNLSSLELGDSALYFCASSVFENTGELFFGEGSRLTVL.

The rearrangement joins TRBV7-6 to TRBJ2-2; 7 nucleotides align to TRBD2. V shed 8 bases and J 5 bases; nucleotides not matched to a gene: 11. The CDR3 is 15 residues long. Germline V gene data show CDR1 as SGHVS and CDR2 as FNYEAQ. For the CDR3, the DNA is TGTGCCAGCGGATTGGCGGGAGTCGGAACCGGGGAGCTGTTTTTT. This sequence encodes CASGLAGVGTGELFF.

The chain couples TRBV5-8 to TRBJ2-1; TRBD1 aligns across 8 bases. J lost 6 bases, V lost 3 bases, and 11 bases had no gene match. CDR1 is SGHTS, CDR2 YDEGEE, per germline. The CDR3 is made up of 16 amino acids. The CDR3 protein is CASSSRTGSPSNEQFF. CDR3 bases: TGTGCCAGCAGCTCGCGGACAGGGTCCCCCTCCAATGAGCAGTTCTTC.

This chain joins TRBV6-2 or TRBV6-3 and TRBJ2-1, with D perhaps TRBD1 (5 bases). This CDR3 is 13 amino acids long. The germline CDR1 and CDR2 sequences are MNHEY and SVGEGT. The V end lost 5 bases, the J end lost 8 bases, and 13 bases lay between the germline ends. The DNA of the CDR3 is TGTGCCAGCAGTAAACAGGCTCGGGATGAGCAGTTCTTC. Its protein product is CASSKQARDEQFF.

The CDR3 spells CAISESGGARNEQYF. The CDR3 DNA reads TGTGCCATCAGTGAGTCTGGGGGGGCGCGGAACGAGCAGTACTTC. This chain connects TRBV10-3 to TRBJ2-7, with TRBD2 as a possible D gene (7 bases). The germline CDR1 and CDR2 sequences are ENHRY and SYGVKD. Trimming cost V 0 bases and J 5 bases, with 14 bases left between them. The CDR3 has 15 amino acids.

The chain employs TRBV20-1 and TRBJ2-3, with a weak D call TRBD1 (5 bases). The germline V and J ends were trimmed by 3 bases and 1 base, with 14 bases remaining between them. Germline values: CDR1 DFQATT, CDR2 SNEGSKA (reference sequence). This CDR3 contains 15 residues. For the CDR3, the DNA is TGCAGTGCTAGTACCCAGGGCACAGGCACAGATACGCAGTATTTT. As protein: CSASTQGTGTDTQYF.

The chain joins TRBV6-5 to TRBJ1-2; a possible D gene is TRBD1 (5 bases). CDR1 MNHEY and CDR2 SVGAGI come from the germline V gene. V lost 5 bases, J lost 1 base, and 11 bases lay in between. This CDR3 has 14 amino acids. The DNA of the CDR3 is TGTGCCAGCAGTCCTCAGGGCAGTAACTATGGCTACACCTTC. Encoded protein: CASSPQGSNYGYTF.

The chain links TRBV6-5 to TRBJ1-2, with D possibly TRBD1 on 6 matching bases. CDR1 is MNHEY, CDR2 SVGAGI, per germline. CDR3 size: 10 residues. Trimming removed 9 bases from V and 9 bases from J, with 11 bases in between. The CDR3 sequence: CASKQGRYTF. CDR3 bases: TGTGCCAGTAAACAGGGTCGCTACACCTTC.

This chain joins TRBV19 and TRBJ2-2, with a possible D match to TRBD2 (5 bases). V dropped 0 bases and J dropped 0 bases, with 5 bases sitting between them. The CDR3 covers 15 residues. Germline V gives CDR1 LNHDA, CDR2 SQIVND (reference sequence). The CDR3 protein is CASSIDGANTGELFF. CDR3 nucleotides: TGTGCCAGTAGTATAGACGGGGCGAACACCGGGGAGCTGTTTTTT.

CDR3: CASSQSGGLAGSTDTQYF. In DNA form, the CDR3 reads TGTGCCAGCAGCCAAAGCGGGGGACTAGCGGGAAGCACAGATACGCAGTATTTT. The chain joins TRBV2 to TRBJ2-3, with 13 positions matching TRBD2. After removal of 6 bases from V and 0 bases from J, the junction contained 9 bases not matched to a gene. The V gene's germline CDR1 is SNHLY and CDR2 FYNNEI. The CDR3 loop spans 18 amino acids.

The chain links TRBV18 to TRBJ2-7; D is perhaps TRBD1 (6 bases). Germline V gene sequence: CDR1 KGHSH, CDR2 LQKENI. The CDR3 spans 12 residues. Deletions cut 6 bases from V and 3 bases from J, with 9 bases between. CDR3 in DNA: TGTGCCAGCTCCCCGGACAGCTACGAGCAGTACTTC. This encodes CASSPDSYEQYF.

The V call is TRBV10-1, the J call TRBJ1-3, with D possibly matching TRBD1 (5 bases). The CDR3 runs to 15 residues. Germline assignment: CDR1 WNHNN and CDR2 SYGVQD (reference sequence). V was pared by 2 bases and J by 0 bases, with 8 bases between. CDR3 sequence reads: CASSETGSSGNTIYF. Here the CDR3 DNA reads TGCGCCAGCAGTGAGACAGGAAGCTCTGGAAACACCATATATTTT.

The chain recombines TRBV6-5 with TRBJ1-6; TRBD1 agrees at 8 bases. In germline, CDR1 is MNHEY, CDR2 SVGAGI. The ends lost 5 bases at V and 8 bases at J; junction bases unmatched: 8. The CDR3 covers 15 residues. CDR3 protein: CASSPSGTGDSPLHF. The CDR3 DNA follows: TGTGCCAGCAGTCCGTCCGGGACAGGTGATTCACCCCTCCACTTT.

This clone has more than one count but fewer than ten. The V call is TRBV7-9, the J call TRBJ2-3, with TRBD2 matching 8 bases. With 3 bases clipped from V and 2 bases from J, the junction kept 4 bases outside the gene matches. This CDR3 is built from 15 residues. CDR1 SEHNR and CDR2 FQNEAQ come from the germline V gene (reference sequence). Here the CDR3 reads CASSFRAGVTDTQYF. The CDR3 nucleotides read TGTGCCAGCAGCTTTCGAGCGGGAGTCACAGATACGCAGTATTTT.

CDR3 region: CASSRGLDTEAFF. The CDR3 DNA reads TGTGCCAGCTCCAGGGGATTGGACACTGAAGCTTTCTTT. The J gene is TRBJ1-1, the V gene TRBV5-4, with D tentatively TRBD1 (6 bases). CDR1 is SGHNT, CDR2 YYREEE, per germline (reference sequence). The CDR3 is 13 amino acids. Trimming took 7 bases from V and 3 from J, leaving 13 bases between them.

The chain links TRBV11-3 to TRBJ2-7; no clear D. The V end was cut by 5 bases, the J end by 1 base, with 9 bases between. From germline, CDR1 is SGHNT and CDR2 YENEEA. The CDR3 sequence is 13 residues long. The CDR3 nucleotides read TGTGCCAGCAGCCCACGACGGTCCTACGAGCAGTACTTC. It is translated as CASSPRRSYEQYF.

V and J are TRBV19 and TRBJ2-3, with TRBD2 matching over 9 bases. This CDR3 comprises 17 residues. J was trimmed by 3 bases and V by 3 bases; bases with no gene match: 10. CDR1 LNHDA and CDR2 SQIVND come from the germline V gene (reference sequence). The CDR3 DNA follows: TGTGCCAGTAGTATGAGTTCGGCTAGCGGGATGACAGATACGCAGTATTTT. Protein: CASSMSSASGMTDTQYF.

Regarding this clone: The junction departs from the called germline gene at one end, perhaps through a read error. The CDR3 nucleotides read TGTGCCAGCAGCCGGGGAGGGGACTATTCGGTCTTC. Protein product: CASSRGGDYSVF. V gene TRBV4-2 combines with J gene TRBJ2-1; 7 positions agree with TRBD2. CDR3 length equals 12 residues. Germline V gives CDR1 LGHNA, CDR2 YNFKEQ.

This rearrangement joins TRBV7-9 to TRBJ1-3, with a possible D match to TRBD1 (6 bases). The CDR3 totals 15 residues. Trimming pared 3 bases from V and 4 bases from J, leaving 13 bases between. In germline, CDR1 is SEHNR, CDR2 FQNEAQ (reference sequence). Here the CDR3 reads CASSFPGAKGNTIYF. The CDR3 nucleotides read TGTGCCAGCAGCTTCCCGGGGGCGAAAGGAAACACCATATATTTT.